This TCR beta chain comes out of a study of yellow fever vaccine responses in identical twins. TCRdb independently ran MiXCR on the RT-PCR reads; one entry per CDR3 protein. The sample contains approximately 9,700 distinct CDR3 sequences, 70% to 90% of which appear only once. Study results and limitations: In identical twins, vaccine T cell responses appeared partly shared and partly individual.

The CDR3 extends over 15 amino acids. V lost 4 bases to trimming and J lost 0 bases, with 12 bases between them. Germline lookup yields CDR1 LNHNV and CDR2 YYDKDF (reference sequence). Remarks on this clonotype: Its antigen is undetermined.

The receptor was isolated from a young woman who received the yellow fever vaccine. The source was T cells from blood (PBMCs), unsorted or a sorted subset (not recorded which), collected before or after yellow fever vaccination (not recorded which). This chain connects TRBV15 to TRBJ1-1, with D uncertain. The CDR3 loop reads CATSMQGTVNTEAFF. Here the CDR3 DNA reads TGTGCCACCAGCATGCAAGGCACAGTGAACACTGAAGCTTTCTTT. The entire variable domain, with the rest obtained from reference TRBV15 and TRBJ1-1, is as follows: DAMVIQNPRYQVTQFGKPVTLSCSQTLNHNVMYWYQQKSSQAPKLLFHYYDKDFNNEADTPDNFQSRRPNTSFCFLDIRSPGLGDTAMYLCATSMQGTVNTEAFFGQGTRLTVV.